What follows describes a single T cell receptor (beta chain). Both TRBC1 and TRBC2 were covered by a beta constant-region primer of two equimolar oligonucleotides. TCRdb reprocessed the UMI-ligation and nested PCR reads via MiXCR and lists one record per CDR3 protein. The sample has about 80,000 distinct CDR3 sequences, around 12% seen once; the top ten hold approximately 0.84%. The data were obtained in a study of naive and memory T cell subsets. Germline CDR1 and CDR2: DFQATT and SNEGSKA (reference sequence). The CDR3 has 14 amino acids. Trimming stripped 5 bases from V and 4 bases from J, with 15 bases between.

The origin of this receptor is a human donor in good health. The rearrangement links TRBV20-1 to TRBJ1-5; the D gene is possibly TRBD1 (5 bases). The sample was central memory CD4+ T cells from blood. CDR3 protein: CSAPGRAKNQPQHF. DNA of the CDR3: TGCAGTGCTCCGGGACGGGCTAAGAATCAGCCCCAGCATTTT.